This TCR beta chain was sequenced for a study of T cells in localized non-small cell lung cancer. Study-level results: Uninvolved adjacent lung had more T cell clonality than any other tissue, topping tumor.

Repertoires were generated with immunoSEQ multiplex PCR, while TCRdb's copy carries only in-frame clones and drops some. This sample carries around 31,000 clones, about 89% of them seen once, and the ten largest clones take 2.5% to 3%. For this clone: The antigen is unknown.

Sequencing was performed on peripheral blood, taken before any cancer treatment. The receptor was isolated from a female donor of 60 years or more with stage I lung adenocarcinoma.

CDR3 loop: CASSWGGLAGVGTGELFF. In DNA, the CDR3 is TGCGCCAGCAGCTGGGGGGGTCTAGCGGGAGTCGGTACCGGGGAGCTGTTTTTT. This sequence joins TRBV5-1 and TRBJ2-2; 10 bases are shared with TRBD2. With V trimmed by 3 bases and J by 5 bases, 13 bases remained unmatched. Germline CDR1 and CDR2: SGHRS and YFSETQ. This CDR3 region has 18 residues.